This T cell receptor (beta chain) was recovered during a study of blood T cell repertoires in COVID-19. Study summary: Nucleic acid was either cDNA or gDNA, and it came from T cells, B-cell-depleted T cells, or PBMCs.

In the original processing: Estimated nucleated cell counts came from reference gene primer amplification. Sequenced by immunoSEQ multiplex PCR; TCRdb stores in-frame clones only, minus some. The V and J calls and the clone size are those of that table, but D and trimming were determined from the DNA. The sample has 70,000 to 85,000 clones, over 75% seen once. The CDR3 runs 12 residues. Germline V gives CDR1 SGHNT, CDR2 YYREEE (reference sequence). Trimming removed 3 bases at V and 3 bases at J, with 6 bases between. Material for sequencing was peripheral blood. This chain links TRBV5-4 with TRBJ1-1, with no clear D. This TCR was recovered from an older man with acute or convalescent COVID-19. In DNA form, the CDR3 reads TGTGCCAGCAGCTACAAGTACACTGAAGCTTTCTTT. Amino acids: CASSYKYTEAFF. The variable domain in full, with the rest retrieved from reference TRBV5-4 and TRBJ1-1, is ETGVTQSPTHLIKTRGQQVTLRCSSQSGHNTVSWYQQALGQGPQFIFQYYREEENGRGNFPPRFSGLQFPNYSSELNVNALELDDSALYLCASSYKYTEAFFGQGTRLTVV.